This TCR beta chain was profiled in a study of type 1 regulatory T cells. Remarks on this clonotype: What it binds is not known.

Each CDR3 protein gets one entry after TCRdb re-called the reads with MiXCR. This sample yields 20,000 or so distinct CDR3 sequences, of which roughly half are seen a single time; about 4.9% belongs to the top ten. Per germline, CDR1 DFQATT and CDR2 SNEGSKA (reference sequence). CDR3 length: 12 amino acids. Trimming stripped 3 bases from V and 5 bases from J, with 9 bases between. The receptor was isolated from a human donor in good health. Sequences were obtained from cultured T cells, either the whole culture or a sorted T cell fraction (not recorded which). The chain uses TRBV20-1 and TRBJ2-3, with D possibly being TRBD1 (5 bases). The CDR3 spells CSARDTGDTQYF. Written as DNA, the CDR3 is TGCAGTGCTAGGGACACGGGAGATACGCAGTATTTT.